One and the same sample provided the 8 T cell receptor beta chains below, sequenced in a study of long-term antiretroviral therapy in people with HIV. The immunoSEQ assay was v3.0, run at survey level. Data came from immunoSEQ multiplex PCR; TCRdb stores just in-frame clones and leaves some out. The data show approximately 11,000 clones, with 84% seen just once and 20% to 25% held by the top ten. Material: unsorted PBMCs, obtained 7 to 7.5 years after starting antiretroviral therapy. The receptors come from a middle-aged man with HIV.

In this sample, this clone turned up a few times. The chain uses TRBV27 and TRBJ1-1; D uncertain. V lost 6 bases and J 6 bases, leaving 17 bases between the germline ends. Looked up from germline, CDR1 is MNHEY and CDR2 is SMNVEV (reference sequence). This CDR3 is 14 amino acids long. The DNA for the CDR3 is TGTGCCAGCAGATCTCTCCTGAGCAGCTCTGAAGCTTTCTTT. It translates to CASRSLLSSSEAFF.

The J gene is TRBJ1-1, the V gene TRBV12-5; D remains unclear. Germline CDR1 and CDR2: LGHNT and FRNRAP. The V end lost 3 bases, the J end lost 4 bases, and 15 bases lay between the germline ends. CDR3 length: 15 residues. CDR3 in DNA: TGTGCTAGTGGTTTTTCGGCTGAGGCAATCACTGAAGCTTTCTTT. It translates to CASGFSAEAITEAFF. The full variable domain, its missing parts supplied by reference TRBV12-5 and TRBJ1-1, is DARVTQTPRHKVTEMGQEVTMRCQPILGHNTVFWYRQTMMQGLELLAYFRNRAPLDDSGMPKDRFSAEMPDATLATLKIQPSEPRDSAVYFCASGFSAEAITEAFFGQGTRLTVV.

J is TRBJ2-5 and V is TRBV27; D may be TRBD2 (5 bases). V was clipped by 10 bases and J by 5 bases, with 11 bases between them. The CDR3 totals 11 residues. In germline, CDR1 is MNHEY, CDR2 SMNVEV (reference sequence). This chain's CDR3 is CATLSAETQYF. The CDR3, as DNA: TGTGCCACCCTTAGCGCGGAGACCCAGTACTTC.

The chain recombines TRBV19 with TRBJ2-3; 9 bases are a match to TRBD1. This CDR3 has 15 residues. In germline, CDR1 is LNHDA, CDR2 SQIVND (reference sequence). Trimming removed 3 bases from V and 5 bases from J; junction bases left unmatched: 6. In DNA form, the CDR3 reads TGTGCCAGTAGTATGGGGACAGGGAGGGGAGATACGCAGTATTTT. Translated, it gives CASSMGTGRGDTQYF.

This clone was picked up a small number of times. This chain joins TRBV10-2 and TRBJ1-3; D ambiguous. This CDR3 contains 14 residues. V lost 0 bases to trimming and J lost 4 bases, with 7 bases between them. Germline V gene lookup returns CDR1 WSHSY and CDR2 SAAADI. CDR3 loop: CASSESVTGNTIYF. In DNA, the CDR3 is TGCGCCAGCAGTGAGTCGGTCACAGGAAACACCATATATTTT.

V is TRBV7-2 and J is TRBJ1-1; no definite D call. Per germline, CDR1 SGHTA and CDR2 FQGNSA. V was trimmed by 7 bases and J by 1 base, leaving 10 bases between them. The CDR3 is 13 residues long. The CDR3 loop is CASTWAGNTEAFF. The CDR3 region has the DNA TGTGCCAGCACCTGGGCGGGGAACACTGAAGCTTTCTTT.

The chain couples TRBV27 to TRBJ2-1, with D possibly being TRBD1 (6 bases). The CDR3 length is 15 residues. V was cut by 3 bases and J by 4 bases, with 13 bases left in between. The germline gives CDR1 MNHEY, CDR2 SMNVEV (reference sequence). The CDR3 is CASSFGVGQYNEQFF. CDR3 in DNA: TGTGCCAGCAGTTTCGGGGTCGGACAGTACAATGAGCAGTTCTTC.

This clone was found once. The chain employs TRBV7-8 and TRBJ2-3; D not certain. Trimming cost V 1 base and J 2 bases, with 7 bases left between them. Germline V gives CDR1 SGHVS, CDR2 FQNEAQ. The CDR3 has 14 amino acids. CDR3 sequence reads: CASSLGLNTDTQYF. CDR3 bases: TGTGCCAGCAGCTTAGGGCTAAACACAGATACGCAGTATTTT.